Following are 21 T cell receptor beta chains from one sample sequenced in a study of blood T cell repertoires in COVID-19. The table came from immunoSEQ multiplex PCR; TCRdb's copy has only in-frame clones and leaves some out. Found here are about 270,000 clones, roughly 85% of them singletons; the top ten hold approximately 8.6%. The sequenced material came from PBMCs or T cells enriched from blood (not recorded which). The receptor set was obtained from a woman between 50 and 59 years old with acute COVID-19.

V gene TRBV6-5 combines with J gene TRBJ2-5, with a weak D call TRBD1 (6 bases). The V gene's germline CDR1 is MNHEY and CDR2 SVGAGI. The CDR3 is 14 residues long. V was cut by 6 bases and J by 7 bases, with 18 bases left in between. In nucleotides, the CDR3 is TGTGCCAGCAGCTGGGGACACCCCATCGGGACCCAGTACTTC. Amino acid sequence: CASSWGHPIGTQYF.

The rearrangement uses TRBV6-5 and TRBJ1-2, with 9 positions matching TRBD1. J was trimmed by 3 bases and V by 6 bases; bases with no gene match: 2. The CDR3 is made up of 13 amino acids. Looked up from germline, CDR1 is MNHEY and CDR2 is SVGAGI. The chain's CDR3 is CASSGQGYYGYTF. The DNA for the CDR3 is TGTGCCAGCAGCGGACAGGGGTACTATGGCTACACCTTC.

This clone was observed a single time. The chain is built from TRBV7-2 and TRBJ1-4; 9 positions match TRBD1. The CDR3 extends over 14 amino acids. Per the germline V gene, CDR1 is SGHTA and CDR2 is FQGNSA. Trimming cost V 6 bases and J 8 bases; bases outside gene matches: 7. The CDR3 nucleotides read TGTGCCAGCAGTTCGGGACAGGGCGGAGAAAAACTGTTTTTT. This sequence encodes CASSSGQGGEKLFF.

Concerning this clone: At one of its ends the junction is not consistent with the germline gene, which may arise from a read error. The CDR3 protein is CATSTDPFYGYTF. The DNA for the CDR3 is TGTGCCACCAGTACAGACCCTTTCTATGGCTACACCTTC. This chain connects TRBV6-5 to TRBJ1-2; D is unresolved. CDR1 MNHEY and CDR2 SVGAGI come from the germline V gene. The CDR3 extends over 13 amino acids.

This sequence joins TRBV5-1 and TRBJ2-5; 10 nucleotides agree with TRBD2. In germline, CDR1 is SGHRS, CDR2 YFSETQ. V lost 4 bases, J lost 4 bases, and 13 bases stayed unmatched. The CDR3 has 17 amino acids. DNA for the CDR3: TGCGCCAGCAGCATCAGCTTAGCGGGGGGAGGAGGAGAGACCCAGTACTTC. It encodes CASSISLAGGGGETQYF.

The chain combines TRBV18 with TRBJ1-4; no reliable D call. Germline V lookup: CDR1 KGHSH, CDR2 LQKENI. This CDR3 comprises 16 residues. The ends were cut back, 6 bases at V and 0 bases at J, with 14 bases in the middle. The CDR3 loop is CASSPLEVATNEKLFF. The CDR3 region has the DNA TGTGCCAGCTCGCCTTTGGAGGTAGCAACTAATGAAAAACTGTTTTTT.

The rearrangement links TRBV9 to TRBJ1-1; D is perhaps TRBD1 (5 bases). V lost 2 bases and J lost 0, with 8 bases in between. The CDR3 extends over 14 amino acids. Looked up from germline, CDR1 is SGDLS and CDR2 is YYNGEE. In DNA, the CDR3 is TGTGCCAGCAGCGTTGACAGCATGAACACTGAAGCTTTCTTT. It yields the protein CASSVDSMNTEAFF.

The chain employs TRBV29-1 and TRBJ2-1; 11 bases match TRBD2. Losses at the gene ends were 4 bases for V and 2 bases for J; bases not matched to a gene: 4. The CDR3 is 15 amino acids. CDR1 is SQVTM and CDR2 is ANQGSEA in the germline V gene. CDR3: CSVGVSGGAYNEQFF. The CDR3 bases are TGCAGCGTTGGGGTTAGCGGGGGGGCCTACAATGAGCAGTTCTTC.

The chain combines TRBV23-1 with TRBJ1-2; unclear D gene. TRBV23-1 falls under the ORF class, with uncertain function. CDR3 length equals 13 residues. The V and J ends lost 6 bases and 6 bases respectively, with 14 bases between them. This CDR3 is CASSPAVADGYTF. CDR3 in DNA: TGCGCCAGCAGCCCCGCGGTAGCAGATGGCTACACCTTC.

This clone was seen just once. The V call is TRBV11-2, the J call TRBJ1-3; D remains ambiguous. CDR3 size: 13 residues. Trimming shortened V by 2 bases and J by 4 bases, and 6 bases separated the two germline ends. CDR1 and CDR2 (germline): SGHAT, FQNNGV. In DNA form, the CDR3 reads TGTGCCAGCAGCTTAAGCGGCGGAAACACCATATATTTT. Amino acids: CASSLSGGNTIYF.

This rearrangement joins TRBV14 to TRBJ1-2; D remains unclear. CDR1 is SGHDN, CDR2 FVKESK, per germline. The CDR3 spans 15 residues. The V gene lost 1 base and the J gene lost 3 bases, with 12 bases spanning the gap. The CDR3 loop reads CASSQGGFPYYGYTF. The CDR3 DNA is TGTGCCAGCAGCCAAGGCGGTTTCCCCTACTATGGCTACACCTTC.

The V call is TRBV18, the J call TRBJ1-1; TRBD1 might be the D (6 bases). CDR3 size: 14 residues. The germline V and J ends were trimmed by 1 base and 8 bases, with 14 bases remaining between them. Per the germline V gene, CDR1 is KGHSH and CDR2 is LQKENI. CDR3 region: CASSPQQGRGEAFF. DNA of the CDR3: TGTGCCAGCTCACCACAGCAGGGGCGAGGAGAAGCTTTCTTT. Based on the CDR3 plus reference TRBV18 and TRBJ1-1, the full variable domain is NAGVMQNPRHLVRRRGQEARLRCSPMKGHSHVYWYRQLPEEGLKFMVYLQKENIIDESGMPKERFSAEFPKEGPSILRIQQVVRGDSAAYFCASSPQQGRGEAFFGQGTRLTVV.

The V gene is TRBV30, the J gene TRBJ1-1; D remains unclear. The CDR3 covers 12 residues. Germline loops: CDR1 GTSNPN, CDR2 SVGIG (reference sequence). Trimming left V 3 bases short and J 4 bases short, with 9 bases between. CDR3 in amino acids: CAWSLRATEAFF. CDR3 DNA: TGTGCCTGGAGCTTGAGGGCCACTGAAGCTTTCTTT. Using reference TRBV30 and TRBJ1-1 for the parts outside the CDR3, the full variable domain is SQTIHQWPATLVQPVGSPLSLECTVEGTSNPNLYWYRQAAGRGLQLLFYSVGIGQISSEVPQNLSASRPQDRQFILSSKKLLLSDSGFYLCAWSLRATEAFFGQGTRLTVV.

This clone appeared a few times. The CDR3 spells CASSEMGGKNFF. In nucleotides, the CDR3 is TGTGCCAGCAGTGAAATGGGAGGTAAGAACTTCTTT. The chain joins TRBV6-1 to TRBJ1-1; unclear D gene. Germline V gene sequence: CDR1 MNHNS, CDR2 SASEGT. Trimming shortened V by 2 bases and J by 14 bases, and 15 bases separated the two germline ends. The CDR3 has 12 amino acids.

The genes are TRBV9 and TRBJ2-1; D call uncertain. The CDR3 consists of 13 residues. CDR1 SGDLS and CDR2 YYNGEE come from the germline V gene. V lost 0 bases to trimming and J lost 5 bases, with 6 bases between them. CDR3 in amino acids: CASSVGPDNEQFF. The CDR3 coding sequence is TGTGCCAGCAGCGTAGGGCCAGACAATGAGCAGTTCTTC.

This clone was seen a few times. CDR3 DNA sequence: TGTGCCAGCAGCGAATCACGGGACACTGAAGCTTTCTTT. Protein sequence: CASSESRDTEAFF. The genes are TRBV7-2 and TRBJ1-1; D unclear. Germline values: CDR1 SGHTA, CDR2 FQGNSA. V was trimmed by 5 bases and J by 3 bases, leaving 10 bases between them. The CDR3 covers 13 residues.

This chain uses TRBV7-7 with TRBJ2-2; no clear D. The CDR3 has 15 amino acids. CDR1 and CDR2 from the germline V gene are SSHAT and FNYEAQ (reference sequence). Trimming removed 1 base at V and 0 bases at J, with 6 bases between. In DNA, the CDR3 is TGTGCCAGCAGCTTAGGGCAACCGAACACCGGGGAGCTGTTTTTT. This translates into CASSLGQPNTGELFF.

This clone was seen a handful of times. V gene TRBV25-1 combines with J gene TRBJ1-1; D uncertain. Germline values: CDR1 MGHDK, CDR2 SYGVNS. The CDR3 is 13 residues long. V dropped 4 bases and J dropped 5 bases, with 11 bases sitting between them. CDR3 protein: CASSADGRTEAFF. CDR3 bases: TGTGCCAGCAGTGCGGACGGGAGAACTGAAGCTTTCTTT.

This clone was picked up one time. An end of the junction does not agree with germline; a read error may underlie this. CDR3 coding DNA: TGTGCCAGCACCGGTCAGGGCTCCGACGAGCAGTACTTC. As protein: CASTGQGSDEQYF. The chain links TRBV14 to TRBJ2-7, with D tentatively TRBD1 (5 bases). The CDR3 extends over 13 amino acids. The germline CDR1 and CDR2 sequences are SGHDN and FVKESK. The full variable domain, completed using reference TRBV14 and TRBJ2-7, is EAGVTQFPSHSVIEKGQTVTLRCDPISGHDNLYWYRRVMGKEIKFLLHFVKESKQDESGMPNNRFLAERTGGTYSTLKVQPAELEDSGVYFCASTGQGSDEQYFGPGTRLTVT.

In its sample, this clone was seen many times. The genes are TRBV19 and TRBJ1-1; 8 nucleotides align to TRBD1. The trim removed 3 bases at V and 5 bases at J, leaving 5 bases unmatched. The germline gives CDR1 LNHDA, CDR2 SQIVND (reference sequence). The CDR3 spans 14 residues. DNA for the CDR3: TGTGCCAGTAGTATGGGCAGGGGGCGGACTGAAGCTTTCTTT. It is translated as CASSMGRGRTEAFF.

The genes are TRBV7-2 and TRBJ1-4; 9 bases are shared with TRBD1. Trimming cost V 5 bases and J 8 bases; bases outside gene matches: 9. The CDR3 extends over 15 amino acids. The germline V gene has CDR1 SGHTA and CDR2 FQGNSA. CDR3 in amino acids: CASSGTGSVREKLFF. CDR3 coding DNA: TGTGCCAGCAGCGGGACAGGGAGCGTCCGCGAAAAACTGTTTTTT.